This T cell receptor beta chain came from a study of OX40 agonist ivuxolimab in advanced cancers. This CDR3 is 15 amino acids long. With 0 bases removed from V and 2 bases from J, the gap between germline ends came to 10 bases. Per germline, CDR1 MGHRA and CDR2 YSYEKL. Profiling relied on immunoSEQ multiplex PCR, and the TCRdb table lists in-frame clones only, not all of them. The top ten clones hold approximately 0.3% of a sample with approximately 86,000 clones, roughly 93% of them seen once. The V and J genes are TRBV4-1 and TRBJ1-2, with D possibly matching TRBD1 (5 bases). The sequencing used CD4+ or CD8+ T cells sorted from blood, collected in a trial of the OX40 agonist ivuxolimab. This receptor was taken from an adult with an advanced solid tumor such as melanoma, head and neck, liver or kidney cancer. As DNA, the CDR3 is TGCGCCAGCAGCCAAGATCAACGGACAAACTATGGCTACACCTTC. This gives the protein CASSQDQRTNYGYTF.